These T cell receptor beta chains were read from a single sample in a study of shared clonotypes between healthy human individuals. Method: immunoSEQ multiplex PCR; TCRdb's copy keeps in-frame clones and lacks some. The sample carries about 1 million clones, roughly 80% recorded once. Sequenced: memory CD4+ T cells sorted from blood. Receptors were obtained from a man between 18 and 35 years old in good health. The CDR3 runs from the conserved cysteine through the conserved F or W. The order of the fields is V gene, CDR3 protein.

V gene: TRBV2
CDR3 protein: CASSGLPQEQYF

V gene: TRBV6-5
CDR3 protein: CASSYSWGQAEAFF

V gene: TRBV2
CDR3 protein: CASRAGTPYEQYF

V gene: TRBV9
CDR3 protein: CASSVASGLSCNEQFF

V gene: TRBV28
CDR3 protein: CASSYSSYNSPLHF

V gene: TRBV6-6
CDR3 protein: CASSSGELRGANVLTF

V gene: TRBV5-1
CDR3 protein: CASSLGGTGVNYGYTF

V gene: TRBV5-6
CDR3 protein: CASSLDRGDDYTF

V gene: TRBV5-4
CDR3 protein: CASSLGTDTEAFF

V gene: TRBV9
CDR3 protein: CASSVRTGLDTQYF

V gene: TRBV6-6
CDR3 protein: CASKMAGELFF

V gene: TRBV5-5
CDR3 protein: CASSLALAGVGQETQYF

V gene: TRBV6-5
CDR3 protein: CASLKGSTGELFF

V gene: TRBV30
CDR3 protein: CAWKTENYGYTF

V gene: TRBV6-5
CDR3 protein: CASSSDSYSNQPQHF

V gene: TRBV6-6
CDR3 protein: CASSYGGSGNTIYF

V gene: TRBV19
CDR3 protein: CASSPRDTEAFF

V gene: TRBV4-3
CDR3 protein: CASSQVAMGTQYF

V gene: TRBV29-1
CDR3 protein: CSVLGNGGYTF

V gene: TRBV2
CDR3 protein: CASETAGGSNEQYF

V gene: TRBV1
CDR3 protein: CTSSQNTATLSYNEQFF

V gene: TRBV4-1
CDR3 protein: CASSHPGGVLNSPLHF

V gene: TRBV5-1
CDR3 protein: CASSFLGTGGSNEKLFF

V gene: TRBV6-1
CDR3 protein: CASSERVPGQGYSYEQYF

V gene: TRBV5-1
CDR3 protein: CASSPGQGGTYEQYF

V gene: TRBV6-1
CDR3 protein: CASNRASGGYEQFF

V gene: TRBV28
CDR3 protein: CASRLGLSSSYNEQFF

V gene: TRBV5-1
CDR3 protein: CASSLWGKETQYF

V gene: TRBV6-1
CDR3 protein: CASTQSPHQPQHF

V gene: TRBV5-1
CDR3 protein: CASSLAGLAGFGEQFF

V gene: TRBV5-4
CDR3 protein: CASSWDRGGNEQFF

V gene: TRBV10-3
CDR3 protein: CAISASGGYNEQFF

V gene: TRBV5-1
CDR3 protein: CASSPRGATQETQYF

V gene: TRBV5-5
CDR3 protein: CASSLSIGQGNYGYTF

V gene: TRBV7-8
CDR3 protein: CASSSQTGPNEKLFF

V gene: TRBV19
CDR3 protein: CASSYLAGGRREQFF

V gene: TRBV19
CDR3 protein: CASSPQEFGEQFF

V gene: TRBV6-5
CDR3 protein: CASTPGVTPPYEQYF

V gene: TRBV23-1
CDR3 protein: CASSTISSYEQYF

V gene: TRBV9
CDR3 protein: CASSVDGKEWGYTF

V gene: TRBV25-1
CDR3 protein: CASSSTGVGVTKNIQYF

V gene: TRBV10-3
CDR3 protein: CAIKLTSGGAAGELFF

V gene: TRBV6-1
CDR3 protein: CASSGFAGRIADTQYF

V gene: TRBV10-1
CDR3 protein: CASNRADGEKLFF

V gene: TRBV9
CDR3 protein: CASSVEGANTGELFF

V gene: TRBV4-2
CDR3 protein: CASSRGQDSYEQYF

V gene: TRBV15
CDR3 protein: CATSRDRPPKGEKLFF

V gene: TRBV11-2
CDR3 protein: CASSLSQTGELFF

V gene: TRBV2
CDR3 protein: CASSRMTEAFF

V gene: TRBV6-5
CDR3 protein: CASSLRDRGNYGYTF

V gene: TRBV6-6
CDR3 protein: CASSLGTDTQYF

V gene: TRBV30
CDR3 protein: CAWSLGQGNEKLFF

V gene: TRBV5-1
CDR3 protein: CASSLIGTIQETQYF

V gene: TRBV9
CDR3 protein: CASSSPKGLAESSTDTQYF

V gene: TRBV9
CDR3 protein: CASSVVGTGGAGNYGYTF

V gene: TRBV7-2
CDR3 protein: CASSFNPSGRYEQYF

V gene: TRBV5-1
CDR3 protein: CASSPGTGGDEKLFF

V gene: TRBV11-2
CDR3 protein: CASSPGGGRSTDTQYF